This paragraph covers one TCR beta chain sequence. The source of the sample is a study of blood T cell repertoires in COVID-19. Study information: Both acute and convalescent COVID-19 samples were obtained from the United States, Italy and Spain. The analysed material was cDNA or gDNA that came from T cells, B-cell-depleted T cells, or PBMCs.

Per the authors' pipeline: The authors estimated nucleated cell counts from reference gene primer amplification. Method: immunoSEQ multiplex PCR; TCRdb's copy keeps in-frame clones and lacks some. That table is the source of V, J and clone size, and D and trimming were worked out from the DNA. Of roughly 70,000 clones detected, 70% to 85% appear once; the ten largest clones hold more than 4%. V dropped 9 bases and J dropped 4; count of bases not matched to a gene: 8. The CDR3 has 14 amino acids. CDR1 is LNHDA, CDR2 SQIVND, per germline (reference sequence). The sample comprised peripheral blood. This receptor was identified in a woman aged 55-75 years with acute or convalescent COVID-19. The chain couples TRBV19 to TRBJ2-1; 8 nucleotides line up with TRBD2. The chain's CDR3 is CASSTSGRYNEQFF. Written as DNA, the CDR3 is TGTGCCAGCTCCACTAGCGGCCGGTACAATGAGCAGTTCTTC.